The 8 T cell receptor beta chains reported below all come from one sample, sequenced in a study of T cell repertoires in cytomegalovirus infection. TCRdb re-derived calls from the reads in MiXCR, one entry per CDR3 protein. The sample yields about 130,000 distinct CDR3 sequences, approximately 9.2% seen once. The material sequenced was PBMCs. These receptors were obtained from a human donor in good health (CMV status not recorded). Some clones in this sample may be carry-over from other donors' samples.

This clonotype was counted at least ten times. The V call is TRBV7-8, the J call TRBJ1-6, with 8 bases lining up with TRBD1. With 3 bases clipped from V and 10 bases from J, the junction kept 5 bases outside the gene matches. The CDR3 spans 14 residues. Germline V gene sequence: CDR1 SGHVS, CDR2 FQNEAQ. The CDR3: CASSLTGVLSPLHF. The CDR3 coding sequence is TGTGCCAGCAGCTTGACAGGGGTTTTGTCACCCCTCCACTTT.

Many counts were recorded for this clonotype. The CDR3 coding sequence is TGTGCCACCAGCAGGGCGTACAATGAGCAGTTCTTC. This gives the protein CATSRAYNEQFF. V is TRBV15 and J is TRBJ2-1; D is unresolved. The CDR3 is 12 amino acids. V was trimmed by 3 bases and J by 4 bases, leaving 4 bases between them. Germline loops: CDR1 LNHNV, CDR2 YYDKDF (reference sequence).

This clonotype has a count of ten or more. CDR3: CSAENRGSSTDTQYF. The CDR3 DNA reads TGCAGTGCGGAAAACAGGGGGTCTAGCACAGATACGCAGTATTTT. The gene calls are TRBV20-1 and TRBJ2-3, with 8 positions matching TRBD1. V dropped 6 bases and J dropped 0; count of bases not matched to a gene: 8. CDR3 length: 15 amino acids. CDR1 and CDR2 (germline): DFQATT, SNEGSKA (reference sequence).

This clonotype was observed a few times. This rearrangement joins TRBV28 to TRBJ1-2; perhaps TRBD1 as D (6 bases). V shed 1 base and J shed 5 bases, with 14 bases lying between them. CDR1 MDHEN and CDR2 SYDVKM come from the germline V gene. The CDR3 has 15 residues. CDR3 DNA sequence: TGTGCCAGCAGTTTATTGGTCGGAACAGGGTATGGCTACACCTTC. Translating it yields CASSLLVGTGYGYTF.

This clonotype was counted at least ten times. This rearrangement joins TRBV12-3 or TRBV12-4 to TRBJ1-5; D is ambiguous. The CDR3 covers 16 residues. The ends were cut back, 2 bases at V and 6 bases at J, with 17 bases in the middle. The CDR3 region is CASSLSTVGWSQPQHF. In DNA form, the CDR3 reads TGTGCCAGCAGTTTAAGCACAGTCGGTTGGTCTCAGCCCCAGCATTTT.

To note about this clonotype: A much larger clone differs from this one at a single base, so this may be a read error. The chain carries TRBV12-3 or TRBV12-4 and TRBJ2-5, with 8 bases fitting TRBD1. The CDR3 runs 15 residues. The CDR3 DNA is TGTGCCAGCAGTTTCGGGGACAGGCACCAAGAGACCCAGCACTTC. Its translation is CASSFGDRHQETQHF.

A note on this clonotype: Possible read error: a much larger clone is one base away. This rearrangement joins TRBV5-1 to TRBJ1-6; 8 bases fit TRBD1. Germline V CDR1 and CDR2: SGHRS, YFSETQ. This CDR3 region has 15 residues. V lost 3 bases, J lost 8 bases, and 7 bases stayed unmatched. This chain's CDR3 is CASSYGTGDDSPLHF. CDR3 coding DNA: TGCGCCAGCAGCTACGGGACAGGTGACGATTCACCCCTCCACTTT.

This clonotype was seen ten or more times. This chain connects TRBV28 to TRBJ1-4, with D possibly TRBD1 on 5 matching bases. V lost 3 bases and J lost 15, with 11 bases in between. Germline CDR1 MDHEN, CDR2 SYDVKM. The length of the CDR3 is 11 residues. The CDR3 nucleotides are TGTGCCAGCAGTTTGTTCGGGACGGTGTTTTTT. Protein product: CASSLFGTVFF.